These 30 T cell receptor beta chains were all obtained from the same sample, sequenced in a study of shared clonotypes between healthy human individuals. Sequencing used immunoSEQ multiplex PCR; TCRdb keeps in-frame clones, though not all of them. There are more than 900,000 clones in the sample; approximately 80% occur only once, and more than 0.55% lies in the top ten. Sequenced material: memory CD4+ T cells from PBMCs. Subset noted: CD45RA-negative fraction. The receptors derive from a man aged 18-30 years in good health. Some clones in this sample may be carry-over from other donors' samples.

About this clone: The same CDR3 is also encoded by other DNA sequences in this sample. The V and J genes are TRBV5-1 and TRBJ2-2, with D perhaps TRBD1 or TRBD2 (5 bases each). The CDR3 runs 15 residues. Germline-derived CDR1 and CDR2 are SGHRS and YFSETQ. The germline V and J ends were trimmed by 4 bases and 1 base, with 11 bases remaining between them. CDR3 residues: CASSPGTVNTGELFF. The CDR3 DNA reads as TGCGCCAGCAGCCCCGGGACGGTGAACACCGGGGAGCTGTTTTTT.

The table lists this clone with many counts. The V and J genes are TRBV7-9 and TRBJ1-1, with TRBD1 as a possible D gene (5 bases). V was trimmed by 5 bases and J by 4 bases, leaving 17 bases between them. The CDR3 contains 15 residues. The germline gives CDR1 SEHNR, CDR2 FQNEAQ (reference sequence). This CDR3 reads CASSRVSGGGTEAFF. The DNA of the CDR3 is TGTGCCAGCAGCCGCGTTTCGGGGGGGGGCACTGAAGCTTTCTTT.

Regarding this clone: This sample includes further DNA sequences coding for the same CDR3. The chain combines TRBV5-1 with TRBJ2-2, with TRBD1 as a possible D gene (5 bases). Germline-derived CDR1 and CDR2 are SGHRS and YFSETQ. V lost 3 bases and J 0 bases, leaving 9 bases between the germline ends. CDR3 length: 15 amino acids. The CDR3 DNA is TGCGCCAGCAGCTCGCAAGGGGCGAACACCGGGGAGCTGTTTTTT. Residues: CASSSQGANTGELFF. The full variable domain, rest sourced from reference TRBV5-1 and TRBJ2-2, is KAGVTQTPRYLIKTRGQQVTLSCSPISGHRSVSWYQQTPGQGLQFLFEYFSETQRNKGNFPGRFSGRQFSNSRSEMNVSTLELGDSALYLCASSSQGANTGELFFGEGSRLTVL.

This chain connects TRBV28 to TRBJ1-5; D uncertain. CDR1 is MDHEN, CDR2 SYDVKM, per germline. This CDR3 has 14 residues. V lost 7 bases to trimming and J lost 4 bases, with 14 bases between them. The CDR3 protein is CASKRGFGNQPQHF. The CDR3 DNA sequence: TGTGCCAGCAAGCGAGGATTCGGAAATCAGCCCCAGCATTTT.

The chain has TRBV29-1 and TRBJ1-1; D gene uncertain. This CDR3 contains 11 residues. The ends were cut back, 4 bases at V and 8 bases at J, with 11 bases in the middle. Germline CDR1 and CDR2: SQVTM and ANQGSEA. The CDR3 region has the DNA TGCAGCGTTGCGCTCCCCTTGGAAGCTTTCTTT. Translating gives CSVALPLEAFF.

The chain employs TRBV7-8 and TRBJ1-5; a weak D match, TRBD1 (6 bases). Trimming cost V 1 base and J 0 bases, with 10 bases left between them. Germline lookup yields CDR1 SGHVS and CDR2 FQNEAQ. The CDR3 is 16 residues long. CDR3: CASSLEGGNSNQPQHF. In DNA form, the CDR3 reads TGTGCCAGCAGCTTAGAGGGGGGTAATAGCAATCAGCCCCAGCATTTT.

This clone was counted ten times or more. The genes are TRBV7-7 and TRBJ2-2; TRBD1 agrees at 8 bases. This CDR3 is built from 15 residues. V was clipped by 5 bases and J by 4 bases; unmatched bases: 6. Looked up from germline, CDR1 is SSHAT and CDR2 is FNYEAQ (reference sequence). DNA of the CDR3: TGTGCCAGCAGCCTCGGGACAGGAGCCACCGGGGAGCTGTTTTTT. Its translation: CASSLGTGATGELFF. Filled out from reference TRBV7-7 and TRBJ2-2, the complete variable domain reads GAGVSQSPRYKVTKRGQDVTLRCDPISSHATLYWYQQALGQGPEFLTYFNYEAQPDKSGLPSDRFSAERPEGSISTLTIQRTEQRDSAMYRCASSLGTGATGELFFGEGSRLTVL.

The V gene is TRBV5-1, the J gene TRBJ2-1; 9 bases are shared with TRBD2. Germline V gene sequence: CDR1 SGHRS, CDR2 YFSETQ. The CDR3 is made up of 15 amino acids. Losses at the gene ends were 4 bases for V and 5 bases for J; bases not matched to a gene: 7. The CDR3 region is CASSLRLAADNEQFF. Here the CDR3 DNA reads TGCGCCAGCAGCCTGCGACTAGCGGCGGACAATGAGCAGTTCTTC.

The chain has TRBV7-6 and TRBJ2-1; a possible D gene is TRBD2 (7 bases). The CDR3 runs to 16 residues. Trimming cost V 2 bases and J 5 bases, with 16 bases left between them. CDR1 and CDR2 from the germline V gene are SGHVS and FNYEAQ. Written as DNA, the CDR3 is TGTGCCAGCAGCTTATTCCTCGGGGGGCTCGACAATGAGCAGTTCTTC. This translates into CASSLFLGGLDNEQFF.

The chain carries TRBV28 and TRBJ2-5; unclear D gene. Germline V lookup: CDR1 MDHEN, CDR2 SYDVKM. Trimming shortened V by 3 bases and J by 8 bases, and 13 bases separated the two germline ends. The CDR3 loop spans 13 amino acids. Written as DNA, the CDR3 is TGTGCCAGCAGTTTCAGCCTTCCCAGCACCCAGTACTTC. Its translation is CASSFSLPSTQYF. The variable domain in full, completed from reference TRBV28 and TRBJ2-5, reads DVKVTQSSRYLVKRTGEKVFLECVQDMDHENMFWYRQDPGLGLRLIYFSYDVKMKEKGDIPEGYSVSREKKERFSLILESASTNQTSMYLCASSFSLPSTQYFGPGTRLLVL.

CDR3: CASSEYHANTGELFF. In nucleotides, the CDR3 is TGTGCCAGCAGCGAATATCACGCGAACACCGGGGAGCTGTTTTTT. The chain links TRBV5-5 to TRBJ2-2; D not certain. Deletions cut 4 bases from V and 0 bases from J, with 10 bases between. The CDR3 totals 15 residues. Germline V gives CDR1 SGHKS, CDR2 YYEKEE (reference sequence).

The chain combines TRBV28 with TRBJ1-2, with D maybe TRBD1 (5 bases). Trimming cost V 6 bases and J 8 bases, with 25 bases left between them. Looked up from germline, CDR1 is MDHEN and CDR2 is SYDVKM. This CDR3 contains 16 residues. This chain's CDR3 is CASSDITTGGFGGYTF. In DNA, the CDR3 is TGTGCCAGCAGCGACATAACGACGGGGGGGTTTGGAGGCTACACCTTC.

The CDR3 DNA follows: TGTGCCAGCAGCGTAGTGTCTAGCGCAAACAATGAGCAGTTCTTC. This codes for CASSVVSSANNEQFF. The chain carries TRBV9 and TRBJ2-1; D is perhaps TRBD2 (6 bases). This CDR3 region has 15 residues. Germline V gene sequence: CDR1 SGDLS, CDR2 YYNGEE. The ends were cut back, 0 bases at V and 5 bases at J, with 12 bases in the middle. Looking up the rest from reference TRBV9 and TRBJ2-1 gives the full variable domain: DSGVTQTPKHLITATGQRVTLRCSPRSGDLSVYWYQQSLDQGLQFLIQYYNGEERAKGNILERFSAQQFPDLHSELNLSSLELGDSALYFCASSVVSSANNEQFFGPGTRLTVL.

This clone was detected only a few times. A much larger clone sits a single nucleotide away, making a read error possible. In DNA, the CDR3 is TGTGCCAGCAGCTTAGACCAAGAGACCCAGTACTTC. Amino acid sequence: CASSLDQETQYF. V is TRBV11-3 and J is TRBJ2-5; D ambiguous. V gave up 0 bases and J gave up 1 base, with 0 bases separating them. The CDR3 is 12 amino acids. Germline CDR1 reads SGHNT; CDR2 reads YENEEA. Using reference TRBV11-3 and TRBJ2-5 for the parts outside the CDR3, the full variable domain is EAGVVQSPRYKIIEKKQPVAFWCNPISGHNTLYWYLQNLGQGPELLIRYENEEAVDDSQLPKDRFSAERLKGVDSTLKIQPAELGDSAVYLCASSLDQETQYFGPGTRLLVL.

J is TRBJ1-1 and V is TRBV5-1; 7 bases align to TRBD1. This CDR3 has 15 amino acids. Losses at the gene ends were 2 bases for V and 1 base for J; bases not matched to a gene: 5. Germline CDR1 and CDR2: SGHRS and YFSETQ. In DNA form, the CDR3 reads TGCGCCAGCAGCTTTCGGCAGGGGGGGAACACTGAAGCTTTCTTT. This sequence encodes CASSFRQGGNTEAFF.

The chain employs TRBV10-3 and TRBJ1-1; unclear D gene. CDR3 length: 14 residues. V was trimmed by 0 bases and J by 1 base, leaving 6 bases between them. The germline CDR1 and CDR2 sequences are ENHRY and SYGVKD. The CDR3 reads CAISESVWNTEAFF. DNA of the CDR3: TGTGCCATCAGTGAGTCGGTGTGGAACACTGAAGCTTTCTTT.

This chain links TRBV20-1 with TRBJ2-1; TRBD1 or TRBD2 may be the D gene (5 bases each). CDR1 DFQATT and CDR2 SNEGSKA come from the germline V gene (reference sequence). CDR3 length: 11 residues. The CDR3 sequence: CSPEGRNEQFF. The CDR3, as DNA: TGCAGCCCCGAGGGGCGCAATGAGCAGTTCTTC.

This chain links TRBV7-2 with TRBJ1-5, with D hard to call. Germline CDR1 is SGHTA and CDR2 is FQGNSA. The CDR3 consists of 13 residues. The V and J ends lost 5 bases and 3 bases respectively, with 8 bases between them. The CDR3 spells CASSPVYNQPQHF. CDR3 nucleotides: TGTGCCAGCAGCCCAGTTTACAATCAGCCCCAGCATTTT.

This clone was observed once. The chain couples TRBV5-1 to TRBJ2-7; TRBD1 matches at 8 bases. The junction had 6 bases not matched to a gene; V was cut back by 8 bases and J by 2 bases. Germline V gene data show CDR1 as SGHRS and CDR2 as YFSETQ. The CDR3 contains 13 residues. The CDR3 DNA is TGCGCCAGTAGTAGGGACAGGACCTACGAGCAGTACTTC. Its translation: CASSRDRTYEQYF.

The chain carries TRBV11-2 and TRBJ2-3, with 15 bases matching TRBD2. Trimming took 5 bases from V and 4 from J; bases not matched to a gene: 4. Germline CDR1 SGHAT, CDR2 FQNNGV. CDR3 size: 16 residues. This CDR3 reads CASSPGTSGRSDTQYF. Here the CDR3 DNA reads TGTGCCAGCAGCCCCGGGACTAGCGGGAGGTCAGATACGCAGTATTTT.

The V gene is TRBV6-5, the J gene TRBJ2-4; 7 positions agree with TRBD1. J was trimmed by 5 bases and V by 7 bases; bases with no gene match: 8. From germline, CDR1 is MNHEY and CDR2 SVGAGI. The CDR3 consists of 14 residues. CDR3: CASNSQGDQNIQYF. In DNA form, the CDR3 reads TGTGCCAGCAACTCCCAGGGGGATCAAAACATTCAGTACTTC.

This clone was seen repeatedly, ten times or more. The genes are TRBV5-4 and TRBJ2-7, with 9 positions matching TRBD2. The junction had 15 bases not matched to a gene; V was cut back by 6 bases and J by 5 bases. Germline V lookup: CDR1 SGHNT, CDR2 YYREEE (reference sequence). CDR3 length: 16 amino acids. The CDR3 protein is CASTLFRGREGDEQYF. The CDR3 region has the DNA TGTGCCAGCACCCTTTTTCGCGGGAGGGAAGGCGACGAGCAGTACTTC.

The rearrangement uses TRBV9 and TRBJ2-1, with D possibly being TRBD1 (5 bases). Per the germline V gene, CDR1 is SGDLS and CDR2 is YYNGEE. The CDR3 has 15 residues. Trimming left V 0 bases short and J 5 bases short, with 12 bases between. For the CDR3, the DNA is TGTGCCAGCAGCGTAGCTTGGGGCGCTCACAATGAGCAGTTCTTC. Translating it yields CASSVAWGAHNEQFF.

The CDR3 sequence is CASSSSRDRTYEQYF. The CDR3 bases are TGTGCCAGCAGCTCATCCCGGGACAGAACCTACGAGCAGTACTTC. The V gene is TRBV7-2, the J gene TRBJ2-7, with 7 bases aligning to TRBD1. CDR3 size: 15 residues. With 4 bases clipped from V and 2 bases from J, the junction kept 8 bases outside the gene matches. Germline V gene sequence: CDR1 SGHTA, CDR2 FQGNSA.

The chain employs TRBV7-9 and TRBJ2-3; 9 bases agree with TRBD2. Germline lookup yields CDR1 SEHNR and CDR2 FQNEAQ (reference sequence). The CDR3 loop spans 15 amino acids. V trimming: 1 base; J trimming: 6 bases; junction bases outside the gene matches: 5. The CDR3 loop reads CASSLGREGLDTQYF. The CDR3 DNA sequence: TGTGCCAGCAGCTTAGGGCGGGAGGGTCTGGATACGCAGTATTTT.

For this clone: A far larger clone is off by one base, so a read error is likely. CDR3 in amino acids: CSIGQQGNQETQYF. DNA of the CDR3: TGCAGCATTGGCCAGCAGGGCAACCAAGAGACCCAGTACTTC. The chain employs TRBV29-1 and TRBJ2-5; TRBD1 might be the D (5 bases). V was trimmed by 8 bases and J by 0 bases, leaving 16 bases between them. CDR1 is SQVTM, CDR2 ANQGSEA, per germline. The CDR3 runs to 14 residues.

The rearrangement joins TRBV28 to TRBJ1-1; D is possibly TRBD1 (6 bases). The CDR3 totals 15 residues. Per the germline V gene, CDR1 is MDHEN and CDR2 is SYDVKM. V lost 7 bases and J 4 bases, leaving 19 bases between the germline ends. CDR3 protein: CASKGGGAEATEAFF. The CDR3 DNA follows: TGTGCCAGCAAGGGGGGGGGCGCCGAGGCCACTGAAGCTTTCTTT.

This clone appeared once. The chain employs TRBV19 and TRBJ1-5; D unresolved. The germline V and J ends were trimmed by 3 bases and 6 bases, with 18 bases remaining between them. CDR1 is LNHDA and CDR2 is SQIVND in the germline V gene (reference sequence). The CDR3 has 16 amino acids. DNA for the CDR3: TGTGCCAGTAGTATTGGAGTGGGTGGTCGGGGTCAGCCCCAGCATTTT. It encodes CASSIGVGGRGQPQHF.

This chain joins TRBV7-2 and TRBJ2-1; D ambiguous. In germline, CDR1 is SGHTA, CDR2 FQGNSA. V shed 1 base and J shed 8 bases, with 15 bases lying between them. The CDR3 consists of 15 residues. CDR3: CASSLGAPGYDEQFF. CDR3 in DNA: TGTGCCAGCAGCTTAGGCGCCCCCGGGTACGATGAGCAGTTCTTC.

The CDR3 reads CASSPLRDSYEQYF. CDR3 coding DNA: TGTGCCAGCAGCCCCCTACGAGACTCCTACGAGCAGTACTTC. The chain joins TRBV11-3 to TRBJ2-7, with D uncertain. V lost 5 bases and J lost 0, with 11 bases in between. This CDR3 has 14 residues. The germline V gene has CDR1 SGHNT and CDR2 YENEEA.